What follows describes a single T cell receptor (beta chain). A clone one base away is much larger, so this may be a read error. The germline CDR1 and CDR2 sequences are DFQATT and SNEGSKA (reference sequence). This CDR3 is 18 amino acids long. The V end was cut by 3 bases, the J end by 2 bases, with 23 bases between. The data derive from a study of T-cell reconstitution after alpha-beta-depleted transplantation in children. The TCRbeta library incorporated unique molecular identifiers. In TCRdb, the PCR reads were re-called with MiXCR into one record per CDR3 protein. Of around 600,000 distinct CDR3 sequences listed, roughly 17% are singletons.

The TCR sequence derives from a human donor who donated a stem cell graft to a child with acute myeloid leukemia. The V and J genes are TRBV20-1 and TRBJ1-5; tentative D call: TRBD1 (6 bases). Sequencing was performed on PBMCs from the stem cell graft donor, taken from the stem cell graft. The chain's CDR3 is CSASHTVFGGRGNQPQHF. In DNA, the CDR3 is TGCAGTGCTAGTCATACGGTGTTTGGGGGGCGAGGCAATCAGCCCCAGCATTTT.